One sample yielded the 31 T cell receptor beta chains listed below, sequenced in a study of T cell responses to AZD1222 COVID-19 vaccine. Assay: immunoSEQ multiplex PCR; the TCRdb copy retains only in-frame clones and omits some. Counted here are approximately 150,000 clones, about 91% occurring once; the ten biggest clones make up about 4%. The specimen comprised peripheral blood, sampled on day 0 of MenACWY control vaccination. These receptors came from an adult in good health.

This chain connects TRBV24-1 to TRBJ2-7, with 8 bases fitting TRBD1. The CDR3 sequence is 11 residues long. Trimming removed 9 bases from V and 3 bases from J; junction bases left unmatched: 0. CDR1 KGHDR and CDR2 SFDVKD come from the germline V gene. The CDR3 is CATGQGYEQYF. The CDR3 nucleotides are TGTGCCACCGGACAGGGCTACGAGCAGTACTTC.

This chain links TRBV12-5 with TRBJ1-2; D not resolved. The V gene's germline CDR1 is LGHNT and CDR2 FRNRAP. The ends were cut back, 5 bases at V and 2 bases at J, with 3 bases in the middle. The length of the CDR3 is 11 residues. The CDR3 protein is CASGENYGYTF. CDR3 in DNA: TGTGCTAGTGGTGAAAACTATGGCTACACCTTC.

The chain carries TRBV5-1 and TRBJ1-1; D unclear. CDR1 and CDR2 (germline): SGHRS, YFSETQ. The CDR3 covers 15 residues. Trimming stripped 0 bases from V and 3 bases from J, with 12 bases between. CDR3 protein: CASSLAGRRDTEAFF. In DNA, the CDR3 is TGCGCCAGCAGCTTGGCAGGCCGTAGGGACACTGAAGCTTTCTTT.

The gene calls are TRBV14 and TRBJ1-5; a weak D match, TRBD1 (5 bases). V lost 0 bases and J lost 2, with 14 bases in between. Germline CDR1 and CDR2: SGHDN and FVKESK. The CDR3 extends over 17 amino acids. CDR3 DNA sequence: TGTGCCAGCAGCCAAGATGGGGCGGGAGGGGGCAATCAGCCCCAGCATTTT. This encodes CASSQDGAGGGNQPQHF.

The chain links TRBV9 to TRBJ2-4, with D perhaps assigned TRBD1 or TRBD2 (6 bases each). The germline CDR1 and CDR2 sequences are SGDLS and YYNGEE. The V end lost 1 base, the J end lost 9 bases, and 17 bases lay between the germline ends. The CDR3 is 15 amino acids. The CDR3 loop reads CASSVSVGGSGIQYF. CDR3 bases: TGTGCCAGCAGCGTATCAGTAGGGGGGAGCGGCATTCAGTACTTC. Combining the CDR3 with reference TRBV9 and TRBJ2-4 gives the whole variable domain DSGVTQTPKHLITATGQRVTLRCSPRSGDLSVYWYQQSLDQGLQFLIQYYNGEERAKGNILERFSAQQFPDLHSELNLSSLELGDSALYFCASSVSVGGSGIQYFGAGTRLSVL.

This chain links TRBV7-9 with TRBJ2-1, with TRBD2 matching over 8 bases. Germline V gene data show CDR1 as SEHNR and CDR2 as FQNEAQ (reference sequence). This CDR3 has 15 amino acids. With V trimmed by 7 bases and J by 6 bases, 11 bases remained unmatched. This chain's CDR3 is CASTSPGGPSNEQFF. As DNA, the CDR3 is TGTGCCAGCACCTCGCCGGGAGGGCCCTCCAATGAGCAGTTCTTC.

This clone was counted only a few times. The chain carries TRBV6-6 and TRBJ1-3, with 8 bases identical to TRBD1. The CDR3 has 16 amino acids. Germline assignment: CDR1 MNHNY and CDR2 SVGAGI (reference sequence). The V gene end was trimmed by 5 bases and the J gene end by 4 bases; junction bases not matched to a gene: 10. In DNA form, the CDR3 reads TGTGCCAGCAGTCTCGGCACAGGGGGTTCGGGAAACACCATATATTTT. This translates into CASSLGTGGSGNTIYF.

The chain joins TRBV24-1 to TRBJ2-3; no firm D call. Germline V gene lookup returns CDR1 KGHDR and CDR2 SFDVKD. V was clipped by 0 bases and J by 7 bases, with 4 bases between them. The CDR3 is 12 residues long. The CDR3 coding sequence is TGTGCCACCAGTGATTTGACATATACGCAGTATTTT. This gives the protein CATSDLTYTQYF.

This clone showed up just once. V and J are TRBV6-1 and TRBJ2-2, with 10 nucleotides matching TRBD2. V trimming: 4 bases; J trimming: 3 bases; junction bases outside the gene matches: 8. This CDR3 has 17 amino acids. Germline lookup yields CDR1 MNHNS and CDR2 SASEGT. The CDR3 coding sequence is TGTGCCAGCAGTGTGTGGCTAGCGGGAGTTCACACCGGGGAGCTGTTTTTT. Translating it yields CASSVWLAGVHTGELFF.

The chain uses TRBV7-8 and TRBJ1-2, with TRBD1 identical over 7 bases. Germline V gene data show CDR1 as SGHVS and CDR2 as FQNEAQ. The CDR3 spans 13 residues. V was pared by 5 bases and J by 4 bases, with 4 bases of the junction left unmatched. For the CDR3, the DNA is TGTGCCAGCAGCGCGACAGGGACCTATGGCTACACCTTC. Protein product: CASSATGTYGYTF.

The chain employs TRBV4-2 and TRBJ1-3, with 7 bases fitting TRBD1. The CDR3 length is 15 residues. The germline V gene encodes CDR1 LGHNA and CDR2 YNFKEQ. J lost 4 bases, V lost 0 bases, and 3 bases had no gene match. The CDR3 sequence is CASSQDRGLGNTIYF. The CDR3 DNA follows: TGTGCCAGCAGCCAAGATAGGGGGCTCGGAAACACCATATATTTT.

The chain combines TRBV5-1 with TRBJ2-3; maybe TRBD2 (6 bases). CDR1 is SGHRS and CDR2 is YFSETQ in the germline V gene. The V end was cut by 7 bases, the J end by 0 bases, with 15 bases between. The CDR3 extends over 15 amino acids. The CDR3 bases are TGCGCCAGCGCACCATACGGGACTAGCACAGATACGCAGTATTTT. Protein sequence: CASAPYGTSTDTQYF.

The rearrangement uses TRBV10-2 and TRBJ1-1; no clear D gene. The V and J ends lost 0 bases and 0 bases respectively, with 8 bases between them. The CDR3 spans 15 residues. Germline-derived CDR1 and CDR2 are WSHSY and SAAADI. The CDR3 reads CASSESGKMNTEAFF. CDR3 DNA: TGCGCCAGCAGTGAGTCGGGCAAGATGAACACTGAAGCTTTCTTT.

This clone has just one count. V is TRBV11-2 and J is TRBJ1-2; TRBD1 matches at 8 bases. Germline-derived CDR1 and CDR2 are SGHAT and FQNNGV. V was pared by 5 bases and J by 8 bases, with 4 bases of the junction left unmatched. This CDR3 spans 12 amino acids. This CDR3 reads CASSLQGGGYTF. DNA of the CDR3: TGTGCCAGCAGCCTACAGGGGGGCGGCTACACCTTC.

The gene calls are TRBV28 and TRBJ1-5; 9 bases line up with TRBD1. The trim removed 3 bases at V and 6 bases at J, leaving 18 bases unmatched. The CDR3 is made up of 19 amino acids. The germline V gene has CDR1 MDHEN and CDR2 SYDVKM. CDR3 residues: CASSFLQGAPGFPSQPQHF. DNA of the CDR3: TGTGCCAGCAGTTTTCTACAGGGGGCGCCGGGGTTCCCAAGTCAGCCCCAGCATTTT.

This clone was counted a few times. The chain is built from TRBV9 and TRBJ2-7, with 10 positions matching TRBD2. V was pared by 3 bases and J by 6 bases, with 6 bases of the junction left unmatched. Germline CDR1 and CDR2: SGDLS and YYNGEE. There are 14 residues in the CDR3. The CDR3 DNA reads TGTGCCAGCAGCGCCAGCGGGAGGGGAGGCGAGCAGTACTTC. Translated: CASSASGRGGEQYF. The whole variable domain, filled in from reference TRBV9 and TRBJ2-7, reads DSGVTQTPKHLITATGQRVTLRCSPRSGDLSVYWYQQSLDQGLQFLIQYYNGEERAKGNILERFSAQQFPDLHSELNLSSLELGDSALYFCASSASGRGGEQYFGPGTRLTVT.

This clone came up once. The chain carries TRBV5-6 and TRBJ2-7, with a weak D call TRBD1 (6 bases). Trimming took off 1 base at V and 4 bases at J, with 12 bases between the two ends. The CDR3 is made up of 14 amino acids. Germline assignment: CDR1 SGHDT and CDR2 YYEEEE. The CDR3 here is CASSLSRGWYEQYF. The CDR3 bases are TGTGCCAGCAGCTTGTCCAGGGGTTGGTACGAGCAGTACTTC.

The chain joins TRBV19 to TRBJ1-2; 8 positions match TRBD1. The CDR3 runs to 14 residues. CDR1 LNHDA and CDR2 SQIVND come from the germline V gene (reference sequence). Losses at the gene ends were 4 bases for V and 2 bases for J; bases not matched to a gene: 3. The CDR3 is CASSTQGANYGYTF. The CDR3 nucleotides are TGTGCCAGTAGTACCCAGGGGGCCAACTATGGCTACACCTTC. Together with reference TRBV19 and TRBJ1-2, the CDR3 gives the full variable domain: DGGITQSPKYLFRKEGQNVTLSCEQNLNHDAMYWYRQDPGQGLRLIYYSQIVNDFQKGDIAEGYSVSREKKESFPLTVTSAQKNPTAFYLCASSTQGANYGYTFGSGTRLTVV.

The V and J genes are TRBV27 and TRBJ1-5; D call uncertain. Germline CDR1 reads MNHEY; CDR2 reads SMNVEV (reference sequence). Trimming pared 5 bases from V and 12 bases from J, leaving 20 bases between. This CDR3 has 14 amino acids. CDR3 residues: CASSPLDRIQVQHF. The CDR3 nucleotides read TGTGCCAGCAGTCCTCTGGACCGAATTCAGGTCCAGCATTTT.

The V call is TRBV27, the J call TRBJ1-2; possibly TRBD1 for D (6 bases). Germline CDR1 is MNHEY and CDR2 is SMNVEV (reference sequence). The CDR3 consists of 15 residues. Trimming took 0 bases from V and 5 from J, leaving 13 bases between them. This CDR3 reads CASSLSRGAVYGYTF. The DNA of the CDR3 is TGTGCCAGCAGTTTATCGAGGGGGGCAGTTTATGGCTACACCTTC.

This chain links TRBV5-8 with TRBJ2-3; D unclear. The V gene lost 7 bases and the J gene lost 10 bases, with 16 bases spanning the gap. The germline CDR1 and CDR2 sequences are SGHTS and YDEGEE. There are 12 residues in the CDR3. CDR3 nucleotide sequence: TGTGCCAGCGGATTCGTAATGCAGCCGCAGTATTTT. Its protein is CASGFVMQPQYF.

This clone appeared a single time. The chain carries TRBV19 and TRBJ1-1; D uncertain. The CDR3 is 13 amino acids. Germline V gene lookup returns CDR1 LNHDA and CDR2 SQIVND (reference sequence). With 4 bases removed from V and 5 bases from J, the gap between germline ends came to 11 bases. This chain's CDR3 is CASSTGGITEAFF. The CDR3 DNA reads TGTGCCAGTAGTACGGGCGGGATAACTGAAGCTTTCTTT.

The chain uses TRBV4-2 and TRBJ2-7; 10 nucleotides line up with TRBD1. Germline V gene lookup returns CDR1 LGHNA and CDR2 YNFKEQ. V was clipped by 4 bases and J by 6 bases; unmatched bases: 6. This CDR3 is 14 amino acids long. The chain's CDR3 is CASSPGTGVTEQYF. In DNA form, the CDR3 reads TGTGCCAGCAGCCCCGGGACAGGGGTTACCGAGCAGTACTTC.

For this clone: Additional DNA sequences in this sample encode the identical CDR3. This chain joins TRBV28 and TRBJ1-2; D call uncertain. The CDR3 extends over 13 amino acids. The V end was cut by 3 bases, the J end by 1 base, with 6 bases between. CDR1 and CDR2 (germline): MDHEN, SYDVKM. DNA of the CDR3: TGTGCCAGCAGTTTGCCGAATAACTATGGCTACACCTTC. Protein product: CASSLPNNYGYTF.

Notes on this clone: The junction shows a germline mismatch at one end, possibly a read error. This chain joins TRBV13 and TRBJ2-1; tentatively, D is TRBD2 (5 bases). The length of the CDR3 is 14 residues. CDR1 and CDR2 (germline): PRHDT, FYEKMQ (reference sequence). Here the CDR3 reads CASTLGRAHNEQFF. The CDR3 DNA is TGTGCCAGCACCTTAGGGCGGGCACACAATGAGCAGTTCTTC.

This chain connects TRBV7-6 to TRBJ2-5, with D unclear. V was shortened by 6 bases and J by 4 bases, with 12 bases between the two germline ends. This CDR3 contains 13 residues. CDR1 is SGHVS, CDR2 FNYEAQ, per germline. The DNA for the CDR3 is TGTGCCAGCAGGTCCCTAGTAGCAGAGACCCAGTACTTC. It codes for CASRSLVAETQYF.

The rearrangement joins TRBV24-1 to TRBJ2-1; possible D gene TRBD2, 6 bases. Germline V gene sequence: CDR1 KGHDR, CDR2 SFDVKD. V lost 7 bases, J lost 0 bases, and 12 bases lay in between. This CDR3 has 15 residues. The CDR3 spells CATSETRRSYNEQFF. CDR3 bases: TGTGCCACCAGCGAGACTAGGCGCTCCTACAATGAGCAGTTCTTC.

The rearrangement joins TRBV5-1 to TRBJ1-2, with 12 bases that match TRBD1. CDR1 is SGHRS, CDR2 YFSETQ, per germline. J lost 7 bases, V lost 0 bases, and 4 bases had no gene match. The CDR3 has 15 residues. The CDR3 loop is CASSLEGTGGLGYTF. As DNA, the CDR3 is TGCGCCAGCAGCTTGGAGGGGACAGGGGGCCTTGGCTACACCTTC.

The gene calls are TRBV5-1 and TRBJ2-2; the D is unclear. Trimming took 4 bases from V and 1 from J, leaving 8 bases between them. This CDR3 contains 14 residues. Germline loops: CDR1 SGHRS, CDR2 YFSETQ. CDR3 residues: CASSPEVNTGELFF. In DNA, the CDR3 is TGCGCCAGCAGCCCCGAGGTGAACACCGGGGAGCTGTTTTTT.

The V gene is TRBV28, the J gene TRBJ2-1; TRBD2 is a possible D gene (5 bases). V was cut by 1 base and J by 2 bases, with 15 bases left in between. The CDR3 is 17 residues long. The germline V gene encodes CDR1 MDHEN and CDR2 SYDVKM. This CDR3 is CASSLSPPGNPYNEQFF. DNA of the CDR3: TGTGCCAGCAGTTTATCCCCTCCGGGGAACCCCTACAATGAGCAGTTCTTC.

This clone came up once. J is TRBJ1-6 and V is TRBV12-5; D unresolved. This CDR3 has 16 residues. V was trimmed by 6 bases and J by 7 bases, leaving 19 bases between them. Germline CDR1 reads LGHNT; CDR2 reads FRNRAP. In DNA form, the CDR3 reads TGTGCTAGTGGGATACCCGAGGGCAGGACGAATTCACCCCTCCACTTT. This gives the protein CASGIPEGRTNSPLHF. The variable domain in full, completed from reference TRBV12-5 and TRBJ1-6, reads DARVTQTPRHKVTEMGQEVTMRCQPILGHNTVFWYRQTMMQGLELLAYFRNRAPLDDSGMPKDRFSAEMPDATLATLKIQPSEPRDSAVYFCASGIPEGRTNSPLHFGNGTRLTVT.